This TCR beta chain is from a study of post-analysis software for immune sequencing data (dated by TCRdb to the mid-2010s). Notes on the research overall: The recorded disease courses included relapsing-remitting, secondary progressive and progressive-relapsing multiple sclerosis, and some patients had no subtype annotation. The patient repertoires were compared against 11 previously published healthy control repertoires obtained from donors aged roughly 6 to 26 years. A subset of samples was prepared in parallel using single-end sample barcoding, then pooled and co-amplified after Illumina adapter ligation.

What the work shows at the level of the full study, not this receptor alone: Multiple sclerosis patients had significantly lower normalized Chao1 diversity than controls, a result that suggests substantial peripheral T-cell clonal expansion. A handful of TRBV segments, including TRBV5-6, TRBV5-1 and TRBV20-1, were significantly more frequent in patients than controls. Direct clustering with F measure showed strong co-clustering of samples prepared in the same batch, prompting a batch-effect correction. The control group was slightly older than the multiple sclerosis patient group.

Library generation was performed with PCR. The sample was run on an Illumina HiSeq 2500. Unique molecular identifiers were incorporated into TCR beta cDNA libraries to reduce PCR and sequencing biases. Some 500,000 cDNA molecules were obtained for every 1 to 10 million input T cells, so each molecule roughly corresponded to one T cell. The patient libraries were prepared and sequenced using the same protocol as the earlier healthy control dataset. Samples belonging to the same batch were prepared together, multiplexed and sequenced on a shared HiSeq lane. In the source study's methods: Raw barcoded reads were processed with MIGEC, and single-read molecular identifier groups were discarded before consensus assembly and CDR3 extraction. VDJtools was used for post-analysis of the clonotype tables, with diversity normalized by down-sampling every dataset to the smallest sample size. Repertoire overlap clustering matched CDR3 amino acid but not nucleotide sequences to correct batch-related cross-sample contamination. In TCRdb, the public reads were trimmed at Q25 with fastp and aligned with MiXCR, with productive beta chains retained. CDR3 protein sequences are deduplicated, and each keeps its most common genes and DNA. TCRdb assigned the V and J calls; the authors' analysis was not used. The sample profile shows approximately 770,000 distinct CDR3 sequences; around 46% of them were found once. Clones ranked in the top ten supply approximately 4.4% of the sample.

To demonstrate the VDJtools post-analysis software, TCR beta repertoires were profiled from the peripheral blood of about 13 young patients with multiple sclerosis. The multiple sclerosis patients were children and adolescents between about 6 and 16 years of age. Regarding this clonotype: Its antigen target is currently unknown. Base-call qualities are not available, and no considerably larger clone is one nucleotide away.

Spanning cysteine to phenylalanine, the CDR3 consists of 13 amino acids. The DNA shown is the 39-base CDR3, in frame from base 1. Deletion took 7 bases off V and 4 bases off J, with a span of 11 bases between the germline ends. The chain employs TRBV12-3 or TRBV12-4 and TRBJ2-4; TRBD2 could be the D gene, as 5 bases match. This receptor was identified in a girl aged 10-17 years with multiple sclerosis. The specimen sequenced was blood. Here the CDR3 is given as CASTRGIKNIQYF. The DNA sequence reads TGTGCCAGCACTCGGGGAATAAAAAACATTCAGTACTTC.